Shown below are 29 T cell receptor beta chains from a single sample sequenced in a study of human T cells and chemical hapten exposure (dated by TCRdb to the early 2020s). The sample's time point label is to be understood as: pre-sensitization, week 0. Reading the label with the study, this specimen's treatment or condition is: therapeutic diphenylcyclopropenone sensitization with weekly scalp DPC. Libraries were constructed by RACE. TCRdb lists the instrument as NextSeq 500. TCRdb trimmed public reads at Q25 via fastp, called clones via MiXCR and kept in-frame beta chains. Every entry covers one CDR3 protein and lists the most common genes and DNA from its rows. This sample has some 400,000 distinct CDR3 sequences in its table, and 5.1% of those were observed once. The top ten clonotypes cover 2.5% to 3% of the sample. Material: whole blood, obtained in connection with sensitization to the hapten diphenylcyclopropenone (DPC). The receptor source for this set is a woman between 50 and 59 years old with alopecia areata. Some clones in this sample may be carry-over from other donors' samples.

This clonotype has at least ten counts. This CDR3 reads CASSASSGMPETQYF. The DNA for the CDR3 is TGTGCCAGCAGCGCGTCTAGCGGGATGCCGGAGACCCAGTACTTC. The chain joins TRBV9 to TRBJ2-5; 9 nucleotides match TRBD2. Germline CDR1 is SGDLS and CDR2 is YYNGEE. The trim removed 3 bases at V and 5 bases at J, leaving 8 bases unmatched. The CDR3 has 15 amino acids.

This clonotype was observed a few times. The chain links TRBV29-1 to TRBJ2-7, with D perhaps matching TRBD1 (6 bases). Trimming took off 7 bases at V and 6 bases at J, with 16 bases between the two ends. CDR3 length: 12 amino acids. Looked up from germline, CDR1 is SQVTM and CDR2 is ANQGSEA. The CDR3 bases are TGCAGCGCCGGGGAACAGGGTAGCGAGCAGTACTTC. It codes for CSAGEQGSEQYF.

In this sample, this clonotype turned up a few times. The chain combines TRBV18 with TRBJ2-3, with D tentatively TRBD1 (6 bases). The V gene lost 3 bases and the J gene lost 0 bases, with 13 bases spanning the gap. The CDR3 extends over 16 amino acids. Germline CDR1 KGHSH, CDR2 LQKENI. CDR3 amino acids: CASSPRPGASTDTQYF. CDR3 sequence (DNA): TGTGCCAGCTCACCGCGTCCAGGGGCGAGCACAGATACGCAGTATTTT.

This clonotype appeared many times. The chain combines TRBV28 with TRBJ2-3, with a tentative D call TRBD2 (7 bases). Trimming removed 3 bases from V and 0 bases from J, with 22 bases in between. The CDR3 loop spans 19 amino acids. CDR1 is MDHEN and CDR2 is SYDVKM in the germline V gene. The CDR3 sequence is CASSLWGAGELTSTDTQYF. CDR3 DNA sequence: TGTGCCAGCAGTTTGTGGGGGGCGGGAGAACTTACTAGCACAGATACGCAGTATTTT.

This clonotype was detected a few times. The chain employs TRBV10-3 and TRBJ2-7; tentative D call: TRBD1 (6 bases). This CDR3 is built from 15 residues. The ends were cut back, 0 bases at V and 3 bases at J, with 12 bases in the middle. Germline CDR1 is ENHRY and CDR2 is SYGVKD. The CDR3 here is CAISESRRGYYEQYF. CDR3 DNA sequence: TGTGCCATCAGTGAGTCTAGAAGGGGGTACTACGAGCAGTACTTC.

This clonotype was counted many times. This chain uses TRBV20-1 with TRBJ1-3; 8 nucleotides line up with TRBD1. From germline, CDR1 is DFQATT and CDR2 SNEGSKA (reference sequence). The junction had 11 bases not matched to a gene; V was cut back by 4 bases and J by 0 bases. This CDR3 has 17 residues. Here the CDR3 DNA reads TGCAGTGCTACAGCCAAGGGACAGGTCAGCTCTGGAAACACCATATATTTT. This gives the protein CSATAKGQVSSGNTIYF.

This clonotype occurred a few times. The chain employs TRBV10-3 and TRBJ1-2; TRBD1 might be the D (5 bases). Between the trimmed V and J ends, which lost 3 bases and 1 base, there was a span of 9 bases. Germline V lookup: CDR1 ENHRY, CDR2 SYGVKD. This CDR3 spans 14 amino acids. The CDR3 DNA reads TGTGCCATCAGTGAAGGGCAGGGTAACTATGGCTACACCTTC. Translated, it gives CAISEGQGNYGYTF.

The chain has TRBV2 and TRBJ1-5; D perhaps matches TRBD1 (5 bases). Per the germline V gene, CDR1 is SNHLY and CDR2 is FYNNEI. This CDR3 region has 15 residues. V lost 3 bases and J lost 1, with 10 bases in between. CDR3 protein: CASSDGGTSNQPQHF. The DNA for the CDR3 is TGTGCCAGCAGTGACGGGGGAACGAGCAATCAGCCCCAGCATTTT.

This clonotype was recorded many times. The rearrangement joins TRBV27 to TRBJ1-1, with a tentative D call TRBD1 (5 bases). This CDR3 spans 15 amino acids. The V gene lost 0 bases and the J gene lost 4 bases, with 12 bases spanning the gap. The germline V gene has CDR1 MNHEY and CDR2 SMNVEV (reference sequence). The DNA for the CDR3 is TGTGCCAGCAGTTTATCGTACGGGGGTTCCACTGAAGCTTTCTTT. The encoded protein is CASSLSYGGSTEAFF.

This clonotype was detected ten times or more. The chain is built from TRBV3-1 and TRBJ2-7; D unresolved. V lost 3 bases and J 6 bases, leaving 9 bases between the germline ends. This CDR3 spans 12 amino acids. In germline, CDR1 is LGHDT, CDR2 YNNKEL (reference sequence). CDR3 coding DNA: TGTGCCAGCAGCCAGAGGACCCTCGAGCAGTACTTC. Amino acid sequence: CASSQRTLEQYF.

The chain combines TRBV10-2 with TRBJ1-1; D may be TRBD1 (6 bases). The CDR3 sequence is 15 residues long. The V end lost 0 bases, the J end lost 2 bases, and 10 bases lay between the germline ends. Germline V gene data show CDR1 as WSHSY and CDR2 as SAAADI. The CDR3 nucleotides read TGCGCCAGCAGTGAGTCCCGGACAGTTAACACTGAAGCTTTCTTT. Translating it yields CASSESRTVNTEAFF.

This clonotype has more than one count but fewer than ten. The genes are TRBV10-3 and TRBJ2-1; D uncertain. Trimming cost V 3 bases and J 5 bases, with 2 bases left between them. Germline values: CDR1 ENHRY, CDR2 SYGVKD. This CDR3 has 11 amino acids. For the CDR3, the DNA is TGTGCCATCAGTGACGACAATGAGCAGTTCTTC. It encodes CAISDDNEQFF.

The chain joins TRBV24-1 to TRBJ2-3; D gene uncertain. The germline V and J ends were trimmed by 4 bases and 1 base, with 8 bases remaining between them. Looked up from germline, CDR1 is KGHDR and CDR2 is SFDVKD. The CDR3 loop spans 14 amino acids. The CDR3 protein is CATSEGIRTDTQYF. For the CDR3, the DNA is TGTGCCACCAGTGAGGGAATCCGCACAGATACGCAGTATTTT.

At least ten counts were recorded for this clonotype. Mismatch with germline at one junction end may stem from a read error. V and J are TRBV29-1 and TRBJ2-1, with D hard to call. The CDR3 spans 10 residues. The V gene's germline CDR1 is SQVTM and CDR2 ANQGSEA. CDR3: CSAYGFDFPF. CDR3 nucleotide sequence: TGCAGCGCCTATGGATTTGATTTTCCTTTC.

This clonotype was observed at least ten times. This rearrangement joins TRBV18 to TRBJ2-1, with 15 bases matching TRBD2. Germline CDR1 KGHSH, CDR2 LQKENI. This CDR3 has 17 residues. The ends lost 3 bases at V and 7 bases at J; junction bases unmatched: 7. The CDR3 sequence: CASSPLGTSGGINEQFF. In DNA form, the CDR3 reads TGTGCCAGCTCACCCCTAGGGACTAGCGGGGGGATAAATGAGCAGTTCTTC.

There are many counts of this clonotype. In DNA form, the CDR3 reads TGCAGTGTAAGGGTCGTGGGCACTGAAGCTTTCTTT. Translating it yields CSVRVVGTEAFF. The gene calls are TRBV20-1 and TRBJ1-1, with no clear D. This CDR3 is 12 amino acids long. Germline CDR1 DFQATT, CDR2 SNEGSKA (reference sequence). Trimming took 7 bases from V and 4 from J, leaving 13 bases between them.

This clonotype was picked up a small number of times. The genes are TRBV5-4 and TRBJ2-7; D is possibly TRBD2 (5 bases). V lost 0 bases and J lost 5, with 15 bases in between. CDR1 SGHNT and CDR2 YYREEE come from the germline V gene (reference sequence). There are 15 residues in the CDR3. The CDR3 is CASSLAGGSRNEQYF. CDR3 in DNA: TGTGCCAGCAGCTTGGCCGGAGGTAGCAGGAACGAGCAGTACTTC.

This clonotype was observed many times. The V gene is TRBV10-3, the J gene TRBJ2-3; TRBD1 or TRBD2 may be the D gene (5 bases each). This CDR3 has 15 residues. The germline V gene encodes CDR1 ENHRY and CDR2 SYGVKD. Trimming stripped 0 bases from V and 2 bases from J, with 9 bases between. Written as DNA, the CDR3 is TGTGCCATCAGTGAGTCCCCGGGACCCACAGATACGCAGTATTTT. This gives the protein CAISESPGPTDTQYF.

The J gene is TRBJ2-5, the V gene TRBV5-1; no clear D. V lost 4 bases and J 3 bases, leaving 16 bases between the germline ends. The CDR3 is made up of 15 amino acids. Germline CDR1 and CDR2: SGHRS and YFSETQ. CDR3 DNA: TGCGCCAGCAGCCCAGCCGCACCGTCGAAAGAGACCCAGTACTTC. This translates into CASSPAAPSKETQYF.

In its sample, this clonotype was seen a few times. J is TRBJ1-1 and V is TRBV20-1, with 7 bases lining up with TRBD1. Germline trimming cut 6 bases from V and 1 base from J; bases unmatched to any gene: 8. Per the germline V gene, CDR1 is DFQATT and CDR2 is SNEGSKA (reference sequence). The CDR3 length is 14 residues. CDR3 coding DNA: TGCAGTGCCATAACGACAGGGCGGAACACTGAAGCTTTCTTT. It is translated as CSAITTGRNTEAFF.

The chain uses TRBV12-3 or TRBV12-4 and TRBJ1-1; 9 bases line up with TRBD1. The CDR3 totals 16 residues. V lost 6 bases to trimming and J lost 1 base; unmatched junction nucleotides: 9. The CDR3 loop reads CASRAFPGQGNTEAFF. CDR3 coding DNA: TGTGCCAGCAGGGCATTCCCGGGACAGGGGAACACTGAAGCTTTCTTT.

This clonotype appeared many times. The rearrangement joins TRBV4-2 to TRBJ1-4, with no clear D. The CDR3 runs to 15 residues. V was cut by 0 bases and J by 8 bases, with 13 bases left in between. Germline values: CDR1 LGHNA, CDR2 YNFKEQ. The CDR3 DNA reads TGTGCCAGCAGCCAAGAACAGTGGAGAGAAGAAAAACTGTTTTTT. Amino acids: CASSQEQWREEKLFF.

This clonotype occurred a few times. This rearrangement joins TRBV10-3 to TRBJ2-7; a weak D match, TRBD2 (6 bases). Germline CDR1 reads ENHRY; CDR2 reads SYGVKD. The CDR3 loop spans 13 amino acids. V lost 4 bases to trimming and J lost 5 bases, with 12 bases between them. The chain's CDR3 is CAISGLGLDEQYF. The CDR3 DNA sequence: TGTGCCATCAGTGGACTAGGATTAGACGAGCAGTACTTC.

Many counts were recorded for this clonotype. The chain joins TRBV6-2 or TRBV6-3 to TRBJ2-4; 12 nucleotides align to TRBD2. The CDR3 runs 18 residues. V gave up 3 bases and J gave up 0 bases; unmatched junction bases: 6. Germline V gives CDR1 MNHEY, CDR2 SVGEGT. In DNA form, the CDR3 reads TGTGCCAGCAGTTATGGGACTAGCGGGCCCGTAGCCAAAAACATTCAGTACTTC. It is translated as CASSYGTSGPVAKNIQYF.

This clonotype was recorded many times. This chain connects TRBV9 to TRBJ2-3; weak D call: TRBD1 (6 bases). The CDR3 loop spans 15 amino acids. Germline-derived CDR1 and CDR2 are SGDLS and YYNGEE. The ends were cut back, 2 bases at V and 4 bases at J, with 14 bases in the middle. The CDR3 coding sequence is TGTGCCAGCAGCGTCCACGGACAGTACCCAGATACGCAGTATTTT. Residues: CASSVHGQYPDTQYF.

This clonotype was observed a handful of times. CDR3 sequence reads: CASSQSSGRRTGELFF. CDR3 coding DNA: TGTGCCAGCAGCCAGAGTAGCGGGAGGCGAACCGGGGAGCTGTTTTTT. This rearrangement joins TRBV3-1 to TRBJ2-2, with TRBD2 matching over 10 bases. Trimming took 3 bases from V and 5 from J; bases not matched to a gene: 6. CDR1 and CDR2 from the germline V gene are LGHDT and YNNKEL (reference sequence). The CDR3 length is 16 residues.

This clonotype has a count of ten or more. Here the CDR3 DNA reads TGCAGCGTTCGTGAAGTAAGGGACAACGAGCAGTACTTC. It encodes CSVREVRDNEQYF. This sequence joins TRBV29-1 and TRBJ2-7, with D perhaps matching TRBD1 (6 bases). V was pared by 5 bases and J by 5 bases, with 16 bases between. Germline values: CDR1 SQVTM, CDR2 ANQGSEA. This CDR3 spans 13 amino acids.

This clonotype has at least ten counts. This chain joins TRBV2 and TRBJ1-1, with no clear D. From germline, CDR1 is SNHLY and CDR2 FYNNEI. The CDR3 length is 16 residues. V lost 8 bases and J 2 bases, leaving 21 bases between the germline ends. CDR3 in amino acids: CASLKRSAGSNTEAFF. The DNA of the CDR3 is TGTGCCAGCCTAAAGAGATCGGCGGGGTCAAACACTGAAGCTTTCTTT.

This clonotype was observed at least ten times. This chain joins TRBV29-1 and TRBJ2-1; D is undetermined. V was clipped by 7 bases and J by 1 base, with 8 bases between them. Per the germline V gene, CDR1 is SQVTM and CDR2 is ANQGSEA. This CDR3 is 12 amino acids long. The chain's CDR3 is CSASASYNEQFF. Written as DNA, the CDR3 is TGCAGCGCATCAGCGTCCTACAATGAGCAGTTCTTC.